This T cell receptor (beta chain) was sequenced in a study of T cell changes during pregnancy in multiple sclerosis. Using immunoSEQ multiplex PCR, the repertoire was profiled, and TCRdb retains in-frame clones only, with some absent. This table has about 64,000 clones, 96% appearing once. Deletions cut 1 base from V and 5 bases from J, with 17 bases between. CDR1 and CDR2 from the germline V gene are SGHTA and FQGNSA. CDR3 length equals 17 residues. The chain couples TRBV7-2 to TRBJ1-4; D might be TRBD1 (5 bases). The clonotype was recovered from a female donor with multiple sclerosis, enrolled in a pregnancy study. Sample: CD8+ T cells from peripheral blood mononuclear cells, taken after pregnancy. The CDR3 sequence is CASSLVRPGLLNEKLFF. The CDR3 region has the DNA TGTGCCAGCAGCTTAGTTAGGCCGGGACTCCTAAATGAAAAACTGTTTTTT.